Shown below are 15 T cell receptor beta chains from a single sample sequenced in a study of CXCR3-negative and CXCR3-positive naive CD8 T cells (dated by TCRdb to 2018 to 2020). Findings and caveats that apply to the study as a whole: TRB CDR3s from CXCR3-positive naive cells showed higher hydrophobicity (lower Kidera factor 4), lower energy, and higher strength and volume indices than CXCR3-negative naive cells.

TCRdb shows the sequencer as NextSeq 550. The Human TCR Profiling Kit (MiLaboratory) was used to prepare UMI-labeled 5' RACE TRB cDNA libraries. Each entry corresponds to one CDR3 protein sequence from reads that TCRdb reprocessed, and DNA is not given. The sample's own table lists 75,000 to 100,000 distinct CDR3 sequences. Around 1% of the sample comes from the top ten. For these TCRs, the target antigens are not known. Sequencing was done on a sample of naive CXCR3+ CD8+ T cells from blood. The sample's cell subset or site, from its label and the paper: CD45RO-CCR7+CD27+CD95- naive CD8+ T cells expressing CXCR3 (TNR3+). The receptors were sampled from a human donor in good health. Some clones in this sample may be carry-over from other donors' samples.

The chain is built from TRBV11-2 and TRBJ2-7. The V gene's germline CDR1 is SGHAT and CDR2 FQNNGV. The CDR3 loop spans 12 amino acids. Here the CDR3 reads CASSTQFYEQYF.

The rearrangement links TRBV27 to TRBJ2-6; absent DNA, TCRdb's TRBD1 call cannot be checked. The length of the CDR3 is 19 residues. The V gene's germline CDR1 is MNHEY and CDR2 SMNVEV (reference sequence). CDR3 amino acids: CASITWTGGNSPGANVLTF.

The CDR3 region is CSAVGWEGTQYF. The rearrangement uses TRBV29-1 and TRBJ2-5. Germline loops: CDR1 SQVTM, CDR2 ANQGSEA. CDR3 length: 12 residues.

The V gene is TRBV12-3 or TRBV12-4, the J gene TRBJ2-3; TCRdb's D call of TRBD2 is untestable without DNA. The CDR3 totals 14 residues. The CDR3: CASSSPLGFDTQYF.

The CDR3 reads CASSSGQGVSPLHF. The chain carries TRBV7-9 and TRBJ1-6; TCRdb designates TRBD1, a call that cannot be tested without DNA. The CDR3 has 14 amino acids. Germline V gene lookup returns CDR1 SEHNR and CDR2 FQNEAQ (reference sequence). Using reference TRBV7-9 and TRBJ1-6 for the parts outside the CDR3, the full variable domain is DTGVSQNPRHKITKRGQNVTFRCDPISEHNRLYWYRQTLGQGPEFLTYFQNEAQLEKSRLLSDRFSAERPKGSFSTLEIQRTEQGDSAMYLCASSSGQGVSPLHFGNGTRLTVT.

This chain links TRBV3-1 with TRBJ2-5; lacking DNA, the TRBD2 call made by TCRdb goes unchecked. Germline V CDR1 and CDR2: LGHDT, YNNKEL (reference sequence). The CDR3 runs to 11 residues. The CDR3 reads CASGGAGTQYF.

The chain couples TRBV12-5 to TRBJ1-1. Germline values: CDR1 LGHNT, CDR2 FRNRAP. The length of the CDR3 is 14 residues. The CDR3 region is CASGLGGFGAEALF.

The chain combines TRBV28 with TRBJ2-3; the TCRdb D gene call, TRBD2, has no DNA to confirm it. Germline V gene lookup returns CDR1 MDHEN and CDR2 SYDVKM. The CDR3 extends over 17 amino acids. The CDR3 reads CASSSGTSDRGGDTQYF.

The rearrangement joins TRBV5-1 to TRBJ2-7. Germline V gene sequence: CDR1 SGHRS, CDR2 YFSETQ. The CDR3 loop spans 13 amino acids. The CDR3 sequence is CASSMDRGNEQYF.

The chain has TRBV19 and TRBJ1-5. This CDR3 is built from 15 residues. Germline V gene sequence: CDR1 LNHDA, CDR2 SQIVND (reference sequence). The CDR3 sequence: CASSPGGYSNQPQHF.

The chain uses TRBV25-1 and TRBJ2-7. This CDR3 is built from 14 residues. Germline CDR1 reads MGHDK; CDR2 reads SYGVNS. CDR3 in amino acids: CASSEYAGPYEQYF.

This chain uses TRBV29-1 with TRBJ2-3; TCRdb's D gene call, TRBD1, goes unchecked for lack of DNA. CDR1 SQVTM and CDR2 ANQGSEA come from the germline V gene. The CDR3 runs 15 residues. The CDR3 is CSVEAALIGTDTQYF.

The CDR3 reads CASSLSYNEQFF. This sequence joins TRBV27 and TRBJ2-1. The CDR3 runs to 12 residues. Germline CDR1 and CDR2: MNHEY and SMNVEV (reference sequence).

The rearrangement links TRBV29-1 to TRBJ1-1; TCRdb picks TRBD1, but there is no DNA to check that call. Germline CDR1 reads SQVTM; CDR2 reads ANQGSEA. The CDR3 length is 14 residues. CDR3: CSVEDRDMNTEAFF.

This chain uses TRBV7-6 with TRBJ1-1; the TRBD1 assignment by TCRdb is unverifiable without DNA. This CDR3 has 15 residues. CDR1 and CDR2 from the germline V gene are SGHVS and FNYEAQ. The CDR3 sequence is CATPRCLYRDTEAFF.